This is a list of T cell receptor beta chains from one sample in a study of blood T cell repertoires in COVID-19. Clones were read by immunoSEQ multiplex PCR, and TCRdb kept only the in-frame ones, dropping some. The sample holds 200,000 to 250,000 clones; 88% are singletons and the top ten take around 2.9%. Input material: peripheral blood. The source of these receptors is a woman aged 60 to 75 with acute or convalescent COVID-19. Each CDR3 is given with its conserved first and last residue. The order of the fields is D gene, V gene, clone size, CDR3 length, J gene, CDR3 DNA, CDR3 protein. A D gene is named only where the DNA matches it firmly. Not all rows give a size; the values are once, few, many and, for expanded clones, a class.

>.|TRBV5-6|once|15|TRBJ2-1
TGTGCCAGCAGCTTGCAGGGGATCGCATACAATGAGCAGTTCTTC
CASSLQGIAYNEQFF
>TRBD1|TRBV6-1|.|17|TRBJ1-4
TGTGCCAGCAGTGAACCGGGACAGGGGGCAACTAATGAAAAACTGTTTTTT
CASSEPGQGATNEKLFF
>.|TRBV3-1/TRBV3-2|.|12|TRBJ2-7
TGTGCCAGCAGCCAAGCCACCTACGAGCAGTACTTC
CASSQATYEQYF
>.|TRBV7-9|once|12|TRBJ1-2
TGTGCCAGCTCCAACAGGGCCTATGGCTACACCTTC
CASSNRAYGYTF
>TRBD2|TRBV6-4|.|15|TRBJ2-1
TGTGCCAGCAGTGGAGCGGGGGGGTCCTACAATGAGCAGTTCTTC
CASSGAGGSYNEQFF
>.|TRBV14|.|16|TRBJ1-1
TGTGCCAGCAGCCAAACACCCGGGATCTCGAACACTGAAGCTTTCTTT
CASSQTPGISNTEAFF
>TRBD1|TRBV27|.|16|TRBJ1-5
TGTGCCAGCAGTTCAACCCGGGACAGGGTAGTTCAGCCCCAGCATTTT
CASSSTRDRVVQPQHF
>.|TRBV6-5|.|12|TRBJ1-3
TGTGCCAGCAGTACACCTGGAAACACCATATATTTT
CASSTPGNTIYF
>TRBD1|TRBV2|.|16|TRBJ1-5
TGTGCCAGCAGTGCCCCAGGGGGTTTGGGCAATCAGCCCCAGCATTTT
CASSAPGGLGNQPQHF
>TRBD2|TRBV28|.|14|TRBJ2-1
TGTGCCAGCAGCACTAGCGGGAGACCCCAGGGGCAGTTCTTC
CASSTSGRPQGQFF
>.|TRBV6-2/TRBV6-3|.|14|TRBJ2-7
TGTGCCAGCAGTTACTCGTCAGGTACAGCATGGCAGTACTTC
CASSYSSGTAWQYF
>.|TRBV5-1|.|14|TRBJ2-2
TGCGCCAGCGGTTCTGGGCAGGACACCGGGGAGCTGTTTTTT
CASGSGQDTGELFF
>.|TRBV18|.|14|TRBJ2-7
TGTGCCAGCTCACCCTCCGGGAATGGGTACGAGCAGTACTTC
CASSPSGNGYEQYF
>TRBD2|TRBV5-4|.|16|TRBJ2-1
TGTGCCAGCAGCCCCAACCGGGGGGGAGCCTACAATGAGCAGTTCTTC
CASSPNRGGAYNEQFF
>.|TRBV15|.|18|TRBJ1-6
TGTGCCACCAGCGTAGGTCCCCCCGGGGGCTCCTATAATTCACCCCTCCACTTT
CATSVGPPGGSYNSPLHF
>.|TRBV12-3/TRBV12-4|.|12|TRBJ1-2
TGTGCCAGCAGTTTAACAGCCTATGGCTACACCTTC
CASSLTAYGYTF
>.|TRBV5-6|.|18|TRBJ1-3
TGTGCCAGCAGCTTGCTTTCTCGGCGACAAAGCTCTGGAAACACCATATATTTT
CASSLLSRRQSSGNTIYF
>TRBD1|TRBV7-6|once|17|TRBJ2-1
TGTGCCAGCAACTTGCGGACAGGAACAAGCTCCTACAATGAGCAGTTCTTC
CASNLRTGTSSYNEQFF
>.|TRBV5-1|.|15|TRBJ2-2
TGCGCCAGCAGCTTTAGCGGCCCGAACACCGGGGAGCTGTTTTTT
CASSFSGPNTGELFF
>TRBD1|TRBV11-2|.|16|TRBJ2-7
TGTGCCAGCAGCTTAGCGACAGGGGGAAGCTCCTACGAGCAGTACTTC
CASSLATGGSSYEQYF
>TRBD1|TRBV5-1|.|15|TRBJ2-2
TGCGCCAGCAGCTTTACAGGGGCGAACACCGGGGAGCTGTTTTTT
CASSFTGANTGELFF
>.|TRBV7-9|.|14|TRBJ2-7
TGTGCCAGCAGCATCGTCGGGACACACTACGAGCAGTACTTC
CASSIVGTHYEQYF
>TRBD1|TRBV28|.|18|TRBJ2-7
TGTGCCAGCAGTCGCCGGGACAGGGAGTTTTTCGTCTCCTACGAGCAGTACTTC
CASSRRDREFFVSYEQYF
>.|TRBV27|.|13|TRBJ1-2
TGTGCCAGCAGTTTTATTGAGGCGGGAGGCTACACCTTC
CASSFIEAGGYTF
>.|TRBV5-1|.|13|TRBJ1-1
TGCGCCAGCAGCTTACAGGGGAACACTGAAGCTTTCTTT
CASSLQGNTEAFF
>.|TRBV29-1|.|14|TRBJ2-7
TGCAGCGCCCAGGTCAGGGGACCGTACTACGAGCAGTACTTC
CSAQVRGPYYEQYF
>.|TRBV12-5|.|14|TRBJ1-1
TGTGCTAGTGGTCCGAATAGGGAGGGCACTGAAGCTTTCTTT
CASGPNREGTEAFF
>TRBD2|TRBV7-2|.|16|TRBJ2-1
TGTGCCAGCAGCCCTTCTAGCGGGAGGGGGTTTGATGAGCAGTTCTTC
CASSPSSGRGFDEQFF
>.|TRBV7-3|.|13|TRBJ2-5
TGTGCCAGCAGCTTAGGGCCCCGGGAGACCCAGTACTTC
CASSLGPRETQYF
>TRBD2|TRBV7-3|.|15|TRBJ2-1
TGTGCCAGCAGCTTAATAGCGGGTGCCGTCAATGAGCAGTTCTTC
CASSLIAGAVNEQFF
>.|TRBV19|.|16|TRBJ2-6
TGTGCCAGTAACGGAGGTCTTAGCTCTGGGGCCAACGTCCTGACTTTC
CASNGGLSSGANVLTF
>.|TRBV3-1/TRBV3-2|few|14|TRBJ2-7
TGTGCCAGTTCGCAGCGGAACCTCCTACGAGAGCAGTACTTC
CASSQRNLLREQYF
>.|TRBV7-6|.|13|TRBJ1-6
TGTGCCAGCAGCTTAAGGGGCGACTCACCCCTCCACTTT
CASSLRGDSPLHF
>TRBD1|TRBV11-2|.|16|TRBJ2-2
TGTGCCAGCAGCTTAGGCCCGGACAGGGCAGCCGGGGAGCTGTTTTTT
CASSLGPDRAAGELFF
>TRBD2|TRBV18|.|16|TRBJ2-1
TGTGCCAGCTCACCAGGGACTAGCGGGAGTTTGGGTGAGCAGTTCTTC
CASSPGTSGSLGEQFF
>.|TRBV7-2|once|14|TRBJ1-1
TGTGCCAGCAGCCCACAGGGAGGGTGGACTGAAGCTTTCTTT
CASSPQGGWTEAFF
>TRBD2|TRBV27|.|16|TRBJ2-5
TGTGCCAGCACGCCGACTACTAGCGGGGGACAAGAGACCCAGTACTTC
CASTPTTSGGQETQYF
>TRBD1|TRBV11-2|once|16|TRBJ1-6
TGTGCCAGCAGCGCCATTAAGACAGGGATTAATTCACCCCTCCACTTT
CASSAIKTGINSPLHF
>.|TRBV28|.|14|TRBJ2-7
TGTGCCAGCAGTTTTGGCGGAAACCCCCGCGAGCAGTACTTC
CASSFGGNPREQYF
>.|TRBV14|.|14|TRBJ2-7
TGTGCCAGCAGCCAAGAAGCAGGACTCTACGAGCAGTACTTC
CASSQEAGLYEQYF
>TRBD1|TRBV7-9|.|16|TRBJ1-5
TGTGCCAGCAGCCGGGGACAGGGAGGGAACAATCAGCCCCAGCATTTT
CASSRGQGGNNQPQHF
>TRBD1|TRBV18|.|15|TRBJ1-2
TGTGCCAGCTCACCAGGACAGGGATCTGACTATGGCTACACCTTC
CASSPGQGSDYGYTF
>.|TRBV29-1|.|11|TRBJ1-5
TGCAGCGTTGTCCGCAGGGGAACTCAGCATTTT
CSVVRRGTQHF
>.|TRBV28|.|15|TRBJ1-5
TGTGCCAGCAGTTCCGGTTCGGGGGGTGGGCAGCCCCAGCATTTT
CASSSGSGGGQPQHF
>.|TRBV7-3|.|13|TRBJ2-7
TGTGCCAGCAGCCCATCCCTAAGGGGCGAGCAGTACTTC
CASSPSLRGEQYF
>TRBD1|TRBV7-6|.|15|TRBJ1-3
TGTGCCAGCAGCTCCCAGGGGGGCACTGGAAACACCATATATTTT
CASSSQGGTGNTIYF
>TRBD1|TRBV25-1|few|16|TRBJ1-3
TGTGCCAGCAGGTTTTGGACAGGGAGGACTGGAAACACCATATATTTT
CASRFWTGRTGNTIYF
>.|TRBV4-1|.|16|TRBJ1-4
TGCGCCAGCAGCCGCACGAGGGTGGCAACTAATGAAAAACTGTTTTTT
CASSRTRVATNEKLFF
>.|TRBV4-3|.|13|TRBJ1-2
TGCGCCAGCAGCCAACCTGCGGGGAAAGGGTACACCTTC
CASSQPAGKGYTF
>.|TRBV19|.|12|TRBJ1-5
TGTGCCAGTAGTACCCTGTATCAGCCCCAGCATTTT
CASSTLYQPQHF
>TRBD1|TRBV18|.|15|TRBJ2-4
TGTGCCAGCTCACAAGACAGGGGGCTTAAATACATTCAGTACTTC
CASSQDRGLKYIQYF
>.|TRBV5-1|.|13|TRBJ1-1
TGCGCCAGCAGTCGGCAGGGCGGCACTGAAGCTTTCTTT
CASSRQGGTEAFF
>.|TRBV24-1|.|17|TRBJ2-1
TGTGCCACCAGTGAAACAGGGACGACCGGGTTAGGCAATGAGCAGTTCTTC
CATSETGTTGLGNEQFF
>.|TRBV29-1|.|14|TRBJ2-3
TGCAGCGTTGTTGGAGCAGGGGAAACAGATACGCAGTATTTT
CSVVGAGETDTQYF
>TRBD1|TRBV19|.|13|TRBJ1-2
TGTGCCAGTAGTTCTACCGGGACAGGTGGCTACACCTTC
CASSSTGTGGYTF
>TRBD2|TRBV20-1|.|15|TRBJ2-2
TGCAGTGCTAGTAGGCTAGCGGGAGCGGGCGGGGAGCTGTTTTTT
CSASRLAGAGGELFF
>TRBD2|TRBV18|.|16|TRBJ2-1
TGTGCCAGCTCACCTCAGGCGGGAGGTTTGGGAAGGGAACAGTTCTTC
CASSPQAGGLGREQFF